This is a list of T cell receptor beta chains from one sample in a study of cytomegalovirus exposure and HLA in healthy donors. Clones were sequenced by immunoSEQ multiplex PCR, and TCRdb holds only the in-frame ones, with some missing. The sample includes 130,000 or so clones. Specimen: PBMCs. The receptors derive from a middle-aged woman in good health and CMV-seronegative. Each CDR3 is given with its conserved first and last residue. D genes are given only for firm matches.

J: TRBJ2-7
V: TRBV5-1
D: NA
CDR3: CASSLDVSTYEQYF
DNA: TGCGCCAGCAGCTTGGATGTCTCAACCTACGAGCAGTACTTC

J: TRBJ1-5
V: TRBV19
D: NA
CDR3: CASSLRRDQPQHF
DNA: TGTGCCTCTTCCCTCCGGCGGGATCAGCCCCAGCATTTT

J: TRBJ2-2
V: TRBV5-1
D: TRBD1
CDR3: CASSLQGADTGELFF
DNA: TGCGCCAGCAGCTTACAGGGGGCAGACACCGGGGAGCTGTTTTTT

J: TRBJ1-4
V: TRBV4-2
D: NA
CDR3: CASSQESREKLFF
DNA: TGTGCCAGCAGCCAAGAATCGCGGGAAAAACTGTTTTTT

J: TRBJ2-7
V: TRBV7-2
D: TRBD1
CDR3: CASSFLAGGYEQYF
DNA: TGTGCCAGCAGCTTCCTGGCAGGGGGCTACGAGCAGTACTTC

J: TRBJ2-2
V: TRBV10-3
D: NA
CDR3: CAISESLGWGELFF
DNA: TGTGCCATCAGTGAGTCCCTAGGATGGGGGGAGCTGTTTTTT

J: TRBJ2-7
V: TRBV7-9
D: TRBD2
CDR3: CASSLLAGSYEQYF
DNA: TGTGCCAGCAGCTTGTTAGCGGGGTCCTACGAGCAGTACTTC

J: TRBJ1-2
V: TRBV19
D: NA
CDR3: CASSPSNFNYGYTF
DNA: TGTGCCAGTAGTCCCAGTAATTTTAACTATGGCTACACCTTC

J: TRBJ1-4
V: TRBV7-9
D: TRBD1
CDR3: CASSLVGTGGSGEKLFF
DNA: TGTGCCAGCAGCTTAGTAGGAACAGGGGGCAGTGGTGAAAAACTGTTTTTT

J: TRBJ1-1
V: TRBV7-3
D: NA
CDR3: CASSLMKEGEAFF
DNA: TGTGCCAGCAGCTTAATGAAAGAGGGTGAAGCTTTCTTT

J: TRBJ2-7
V: TRBV28
D: NA
CDR3: CASNSPWGARYEQYF
DNA: TGTGCCAGCAATTCCCCTTGGGGCGCGAGGTACGAGCAGTACTTC

J: TRBJ2-2
V: TRBV7-2
D: NA
CDR3: CASSFRESSTGELFF
DNA: TGTGCCAGCAGCTTCCGGGAATCTAGCACCGGGGAGCTGTTTTTT

J: TRBJ1-1
V: TRBV25-1
D: NA
CDR3: CASAIGQRGTEAFF
DNA: TGTGCCAGCGCTATAGGTCAAAGGGGCACTGAAGCTTTCTTT

J: TRBJ1-2
V: TRBV4-1
D: TRBD1
CDR3: CASSQEQGRGYTF
DNA: TGCGCCAGCAGCCAAGAACAGGGGCGCGGCTACACCTTC

J: TRBJ2-1
V: TRBV7-9
D: NA
CDR3: CASSIPGGRRSYNEQFF
DNA: TGTGCCAGCAGCATCCCTGGAGGGCGCCGCTCCTACAATGAGCAGTTCTTC

J: TRBJ1-1
V: TRBV4-3
D: NA
CDR3: CASSQDGQDTEAFF
DNA: TGCGCCAGCAGCCAAGATGGGCAGGACACTGAAGCTTTCTTT

J: TRBJ1-4
V: TRBV5-1
D: TRBD1
CDR3: CASSSGQGNEKLFF
DNA: TGCGCCAGCAGCTCGGGACAGGGGAATGAAAAACTGTTTTTT

J: TRBJ1-4
V: TRBV11-2
D: NA
CDR3: CASKRGQHNEKLFF
DNA: TGTGCCAGCAAGAGAGGACAGCATAATGAAAAACTGTTTTTT

J: TRBJ2-1
V: TRBV7-6
D: TRBD2
CDR3: CASSFLISGGPGEQFF
DNA: TGTGCCAGCAGCTTCCTCATTAGCGGGGGACCCGGGGAGCAGTTCTTC

J: TRBJ1-1
V: TRBV18
D: NA
CDR3: CASSRQDSGNTEAFF
DNA: TGTGCCAGCTCACGACAGGACAGTGGGAACACTGAAGCTTTCTTT

J: TRBJ1-1
V: TRBV7-9
D: NA
CDR3: CASSLDQVNTEAFF
DNA: TGTGCCAGCAGCTTAGACCAGGTGAACACTGAAGCTTTCTTT

J: TRBJ1-5
V: TRBV9
D: NA
CDR3: CASSVSGDSNQPQHF
DNA: TGTGCCAGCAGCGTTTCAGGGGATAGCAATCAGCCCCAGCATTTT

J: TRBJ1-2
V: TRBV5-8
D: NA
CDR3: CASFQGGLVYGYTF
DNA: TGTGCCAGCTTCCAAGGGGGTCTTGTCTATGGCTACACCTTC

J: TRBJ1-5
V: TRBV7-9
D: NA
CDR3: CASSKPGLRHSNQPQHF
DNA: TGTGCCAGCAGCAAACCGGGGTTAAGACATAGCAATCAGCCCCAGCATTTT

J: TRBJ2-1
V: TRBV28
D: TRBD2
CDR3: CASRWLAGDYEQFF
DNA: TGTGCCAGCAGATGGCTAGCGGGGGACTATGAGCAGTTCTTC

J: TRBJ1-3
V: TRBV19
D: NA
CDR3: CASSIRAGGGNTIYF
DNA: TGTGCCAGTAGTATCCGCGCGGGAGGAGGAAACACCATATATTTT

J: TRBJ2-7
V: TRBV7-9
D: NA
CDR3: CASSFKGQGDYEQYF
DNA: TGTGCCAGCAGCTTTAAAGGCCAAGGGGACTACGAGCAGTACTTC

J: TRBJ1-1
V: TRBV5-4
D: TRBD1
CDR3: CASSYTGVTEAFF
DNA: TGTGCCAGCAGTTATACAGGGGTCACTGAAGCTTTCTTT

J: TRBJ2-3
V: TRBV15
D: NA
CDR3: CATGVGQGGKDTQYF
DNA: TGTGCCACCGGTGTAGGGCAGGGAGGTAAAGATACGCAGTATTTT

J: TRBJ1-2
V: TRBV6-5
D: NA
CDR3: CASSYRTRVGYTF
DNA: TGTGCCAGCAGTTACAGGACGCGGGTTGGCTACACCTTC

J: TRBJ1-6
V: TRBV19
D: NA
CDR3: CASSTRQSSYNSPLHF
DNA: TGTGCCAGTAGTACCAGACAGAGCTCCTATAATTCACCCCTCCACTTT

J: TRBJ1-5
V: TRBV6-6
D: TRBD1
CDR3: CASSVQGAVGNQPQHF
DNA: TGTGCCAGCAGTGTACAGGGGGCAGTGGGCAATCAGCCCCAGCATTTT

J: TRBJ2-1
V: TRBV6-5
D: TRBD1
CDR3: CASSYGTGLNEQFF
DNA: TGTGCCAGCAGTTACGGGACAGGGCTCAATGAGCAGTTCTTC

J: TRBJ2-3
V: TRBV7-3
D: NA
CDR3: CASSSQGDTQYF
DNA: TGTGCCAGCAGCTCGCAGGGAGATACGCAGTATTTT

J: TRBJ1-5
V: TRBV2
D: NA
CDR3: CASRRGGGNQPQHF
DNA: TGTGCCAGCAGGAGGGGCGGGGGGAATCAGCCCCAGCATTTT

J: TRBJ2-3
V: TRBV6-1
D: TRBD1
CDR3: CASRWGTGGSDTQYF
DNA: TGTGCCAGCAGGTGGGGGACAGGGGGCTCAGATACGCAGTATTTT

J: TRBJ1-1
V: TRBV28
D: NA
CDR3: CASSPTTFFVNTEAFF
DNA: TGTGCCAGCAGTCCGACGACATTTTTTGTGAACACTGAAGCTTTCTTT

J: TRBJ1-2
V: TRBV6-5
D: TRBD1
CDR3: CASSSDRGYGGYTF
DNA: TGTGCCAGCAGTTCGGACAGGGGGTATGGGGGCTACACCTTC

J: TRBJ2-4
V: TRBV14
D: TRBD1
CDR3: CASSPRTGIGKNIQYF
DNA: TGTGCCAGCAGCCCTCGGACAGGGATTGGGAAAAACATTCAGTACTTC

J: TRBJ1-3
V: TRBV6-6
D: TRBD1
CDR3: CASSYVTGPGNTIYF
DNA: TGTGCCAGCAGTTACGTGACAGGGCCTGGAAACACCATATATTTT

J: TRBJ1-3
V: TRBV7-2
D: NA
CDR3: CASSLVRDRDGNTIYF
DNA: TGTGCCAGCAGCTTGGTCAGGGATCGAGATGGAAACACCATATATTTT

J: TRBJ1-6
V: TRBV19
D: NA
CDR3: CASSRPGMGTHNSPLHF
DNA: TGTGCCAGTAGTCGCCCGGGGATGGGGACTCATAATTCACCCCTCCACTTT

J: TRBJ1-2
V: TRBV5-6
D: NA
CDR3: CASSQKSYGYTF
DNA: TGTGCCAGCAGCCAGAAATCTTATGGCTACACCTTC

J: TRBJ2-1
V: TRBV9
D: NA
CDR3: CASSVDFHATDEQFF
DNA: TGTGCCAGCAGCGTAGATTTTCACGCAACGGATGAGCAGTTCTTC

J: TRBJ2-5
V: TRBV5-1
D: NA
CDR3: CASSFWQDEETQYF
DNA: TGCGCCAGCAGCTTTTGGCAGGATGAAGAGACCCAGTACTTC

J: TRBJ2-7
V: TRBV2
D: TRBD1
CDR3: CASKDRGLSAEQYF
DNA: TGTGCCAGCAAAGACAGGGGGCTTTCGGCCGAGCAGTACTTC

J: TRBJ1-3
V: TRBV5-4
D: TRBD1
CDR3: CASSHSTGGVDTIYF
DNA: TGTGCCAGCAGCCATTCGACAGGGGGCGTCGACACCATATATTTT

J: TRBJ1-3
V: TRBV5-1
D: TRBD1
CDR3: CASSMGQGIVGNTVYF
DNA: TGCGCCAGCAGCATGGGACAGGGGATAGTTGGAAACACCGTATATTTT

J: TRBJ2-1
V: TRBV5-1
D: TRBD1
CDR3: CASSLTGTGYNEQFF
DNA: TGCGCCAGCAGCCTGACCGGGACAGGGTATAATGAGCAGTTCTTC

J: TRBJ1-1
V: TRBV7-3
D: NA
CDR3: CASSPGRNTEAFF
DNA: TGTGCCAGCAGCCCTGGCAGGAACACTGAAGCTTTCTTT

J: TRBJ2-3
V: TRBV7-2
D: NA
CDR3: CASSPPPPTVNFTDTQYF
DNA: TGTGCCAGCAGCCCGCCCCCACCGACAGTGAACTTCACAGATACGCAGTATTTT

J: TRBJ2-5
V: TRBV6-6
D: NA
CDR3: CASSYSLGETQYF
DNA: TGTGCCAGCAGTTACTCCCTCGGGGAGACCCAGTACTTC

J: TRBJ1-6
V: TRBV12-2
D: NA
CDR3: CASRSQRGVNSPLHF
DNA: TGTGCAAGTCGCTCCCAGCGGGGGGTTAATTCACCCCTCCACTTT

J: TRBJ2-3
V: TRBV7-2
D: TRBD2
CDR3: CASSLRPGGAGDTQYF
DNA: TGTGCCAGCAGCTTAAGACCGGGAGGGGCCGGAGATACGCAGTATTTT

J: TRBJ2-2
V: TRBV6-4
D: TRBD1
CDR3: CASSEGQGDTGELFF
DNA: TGTGCCAGCAGTGAAGGGCAGGGGGACACCGGGGAGCTGTTTTTT